Many counts were recorded for the clone carrying this T cell receptor (beta chain). Its antigen remains unknown. This sample is part of a study of beta chain features in type 1 diabetes. Regarding the study as a whole: Insertions were fewer and deletions more numerous at VDJ junctions in type 1 diabetes patients.

Sequenced material consisted of expressed TCRB transcripts (all of the isolated RNA was reverse transcribed). Measured with immunoSEQ multiplex PCR; TCRdb has only the in-frame clones, and not every one. This table holds fewer than 350,000 clones, about 8.5% found once. The V segment lost 6 bases and the J segment 7 bases; nucleotides outside the gene matches: 7. This CDR3 is built from 14 residues. Germline V CDR1 and CDR2: MDHEN, SYDVKM. The specimen was central memory CD4+ T cells from blood. V gene TRBV28 combines with J gene TRBJ1-4; the match to TRBD1 covers 8 bases. The source of this sequence is a young woman in good health. In DNA form, the CDR3 reads TGTGCCAGCAGCGCCCCGGACAGGGCTGAAAAACTGTTTTTT. This codes for CASSAPDRAEKLFF. Variable domain in full (rest from reference TRBV28 and TRBJ1-4): DVKVTQSSRYLVKRTGEKVFLECVQDMDHENMFWYRQDPGLGLRLIYFSYDVKMKEKGDIPEGYSVSREKKERFSLILESASTNQTSMYLCASSAPDRAEKLFFGSGTQLSVL.